This T cell receptor beta chain was documented in a study of early T cells in non-severe SARS-CoV-2 infection. Across the study: Bulk RNA isolated from unsorted whole blood underwent sequencing; chains were not paired. Study outcomes and limitations: VDJdb-based annotation leaned toward anti-spike CD8 responses and missed private and CD4 specificities.

This clonotype showed up just a few times. The antigen remains unidentified. Trimming shortened V by 3 bases and J by 4 bases, and 4 bases separated the two germline ends. In germline, CDR1 is KGHSH, CDR2 LQKENI. The CDR3 totals 12 residues. Individual cDNA molecules received unique molecular identifiers during library preparation. TCRdb passed the 5' RACE reads through MiXCR, listing each CDR3 protein once. Of roughly 34,000 distinct CDR3 sequences listed, under 4.5% are singletons. V usage is TRBV18 and J usage is TRBJ1-3; no clear D. Sequencing was done on a sample of whole blood. This TCR derives from an adult who was a healthcare worker with PCR-confirmed SARS-CoV-2 infection or an uninfected control (not recorded which). DNA for the CDR3: TGTGCCAGCTCACCTGAAGGAAACACCATATATTTT. Amino acid sequence: CASSPEGNTIYF.